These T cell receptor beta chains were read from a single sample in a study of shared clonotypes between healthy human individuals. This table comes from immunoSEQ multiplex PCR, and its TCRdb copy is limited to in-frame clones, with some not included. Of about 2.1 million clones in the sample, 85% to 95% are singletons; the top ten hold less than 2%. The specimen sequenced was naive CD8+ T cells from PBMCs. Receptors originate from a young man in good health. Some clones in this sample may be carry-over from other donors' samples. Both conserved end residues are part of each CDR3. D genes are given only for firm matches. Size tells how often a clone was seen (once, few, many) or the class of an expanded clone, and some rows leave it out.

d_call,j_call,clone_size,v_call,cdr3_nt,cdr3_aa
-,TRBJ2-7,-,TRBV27,TGTGCCAGCAGAAAAACAGGGAGATACTCCTACGAGCAGTACTTC,CASRKTGRYSYEQYF
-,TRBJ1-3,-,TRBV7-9,TGTGCCGGACATGGAGGAAACACCATATATTTT,CAGHGGNTIYF
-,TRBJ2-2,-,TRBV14,TGTGCCAGCAGCCAAGATCCGAATCACGGAGCGAACACCGGGGAGCTGTTTTTT,CASSQDPNHGANTGELFF
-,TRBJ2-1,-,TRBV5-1,TGCGCCAGCAGCACCCGGCCCGCGGCGAGCTCCTACAATGAGCAGTTCTTC,CASSTRPAASSYNEQFF
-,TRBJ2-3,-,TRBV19,TGTGCCAGTAGACTGTGGGATACGCAGTATTTT,CASRLWDTQYF
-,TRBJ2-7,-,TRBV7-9,TGTGCCAGCAGCTTAGCGCTAGGGGAGTTGGGCTCCTACGAGCAGTACTTC,CASSLALGELGSYEQYF
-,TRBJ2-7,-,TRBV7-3,TGTGCCAGCAGCCCCCTACAGCGCGACTCCTACGAGCAGTACTTC,CASSPLQRDSYEQYF
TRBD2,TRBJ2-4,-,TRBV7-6,TGTGCCAGCAGCTCTTTAGCGGGAGTAGCCAAAAACATTCAGTACTTC,CASSSLAGVAKNIQYF
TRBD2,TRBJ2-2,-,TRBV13,TGTGCCAGCAGCTCTGGACTAGCGGGAGGCACCGGGGAGCTGTTTTTT,CASSSGLAGGTGELFF
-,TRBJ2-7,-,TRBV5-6,TGTGCCAGCAGCTTGCCTAGCGTCTACGAGCAGTACTTC,CASSLPSVYEQYF
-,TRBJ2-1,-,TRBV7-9,TGTGCCAGCAGCTTAGGGTCGGGGAATGAGCAGTTCTTC,CASSLGSGNEQFF
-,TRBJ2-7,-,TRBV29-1,TGCAGCGTTTGCACCGGGGTCTACGAGCAGTACTTC,CSVCTGVYEQYF
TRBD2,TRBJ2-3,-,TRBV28,TGTGCCAGCAGTTTAGCAGCGGGACGCACAGATACGCAGTATTTT,CASSLAAGRTDTQYF
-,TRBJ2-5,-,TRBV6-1,TGTGCCAGCAGTACCCTCTTGGAGACCCAGTACTTC,CASSTLLETQYF
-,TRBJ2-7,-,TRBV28,TGTGCCAGCAGTACACAGGGGAGGATGGGCGAGCAGTACTTC,CASSTQGRMGEQYF
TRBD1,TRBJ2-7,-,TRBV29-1,TGCAGCGTTGAAGGCCAGGGGGTGGGTGAGCAGTACTTC,CSVEGQGVGEQYF
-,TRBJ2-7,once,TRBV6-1,TGTGCCAGCAGTGAAATCCAGGAATCCTACGAGCAGTACTTC,CASSEIQESYEQYF
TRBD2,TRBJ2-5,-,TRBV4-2,TGTGCCAGCAGCTCAGCGGGAGAAGGGTCGGGAGAGACCCAGTACTTC,CASSSAGEGSGETQYF
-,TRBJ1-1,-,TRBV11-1,TGTGCCTGCCTCGGAGGCACTGAAGCTTTCTTT,CACLGGTEAFF
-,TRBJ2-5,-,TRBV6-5,TGTGCCAGCAGTCAATACAGGGGAGGAGAGACCCAGTACTTC,CASSQYRGGETQYF
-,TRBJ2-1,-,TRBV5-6,TGTGCCAGCAGCTCCTCATCCTGGGAGTTCTTC,CASSSSSWEFF
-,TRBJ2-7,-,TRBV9,TGTGCCAGCAGCGTAGGCGGGGGCTCTTCAACCGAGCAGTACTTC,CASSVGGGSSTEQYF
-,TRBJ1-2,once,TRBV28,TGTGCCAGCAGTTCGGGACGGAACTATGGCTACACCTTC,CASSSGRNYGYTF
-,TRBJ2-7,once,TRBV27,TGTGCCAGCAGTCCCACGGGGGTGAGCGGAAGCTCCTACGAGCAGTACTTC,CASSPTGVSGSSYEQYF
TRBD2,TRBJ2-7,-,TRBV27,TGTGCCAGCAGTTTTAGGACGATAGCGGGAAGCTCCTACGAGCAGTACTTC,CASSFRTIAGSSYEQYF
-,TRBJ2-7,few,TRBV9,TGTGCCAGCAGCGTAGAATCGGGGACTCCCTACGAGCAGTACTTC,CASSVESGTPYEQYF
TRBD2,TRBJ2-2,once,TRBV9,TGTGCCAGCAAGGGACTAGCCTCCGGGGAGCTGTTTTTT,CASKGLASGELFF
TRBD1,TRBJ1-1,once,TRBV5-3,TGTGCCAGCAGCCAAAACAGGGGCACTGAAGCTTTCTTT,CASSQNRGTEAFF
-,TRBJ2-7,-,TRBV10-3,TGTGCCATCAGTGAGCCGGAGGACCAATCTTACGAGCAGTACTTC,CAISEPEDQSYEQYF
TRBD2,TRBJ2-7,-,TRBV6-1,TGTGCCAGCAGGGGCCGGGAGGCCGCCTACGAGCAGTACTTC,CASRGREAAYEQYF
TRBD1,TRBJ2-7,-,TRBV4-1,TGCGCCAGCAGCCAAGATAGGCAGGTGACAGGGGGGGCTTACGAGCAGTACTTC,CASSQDRQVTGGAYEQYF
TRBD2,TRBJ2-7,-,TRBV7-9,TGTGCCAGCAGTTTAGCGGGCGGGCCCTACGAGCAGTACTTC,CASSLAGGPYEQYF
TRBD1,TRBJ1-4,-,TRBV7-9,TGTGCCAGCAGCTTAGAACAGGGGGACGATGAAAAACTGTTTTTT,CASSLEQGDDEKLFF
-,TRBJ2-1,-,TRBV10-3,TGTGCCATCAGTGAGCGGGCAGGGGCCTACAATGAGCAGTTCTTC,CAISERAGAYNEQFF
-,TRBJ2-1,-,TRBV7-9,TGTGCCAGCTCCGGGACTGAAACAAATTACAATGAGCAGTTCTTC,CASSGTETNYNEQFF
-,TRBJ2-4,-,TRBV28,TGTGCCAGCAGATCGCTACCGGCGGTAGCCAAAAACATTCAGTACTTC,CASRSLPAVAKNIQYF
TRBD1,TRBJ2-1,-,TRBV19,TGTGCCAGTAAGGTACAGGGGTCCACCAATGAGCAGTTCTTC,CASKVQGSTNEQFF
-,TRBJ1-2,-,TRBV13,TGTGCCAGCAGCTTATATGGAGATTTGTCTAACTATGGCTACACCTTC,CASSLYGDLSNYGYTF
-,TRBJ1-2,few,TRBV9,TGTGCCAGCAGCTATAGTCGTCAGGGGTGGGACTATGGCTACACCTTC,CASSYSRQGWDYGYTF
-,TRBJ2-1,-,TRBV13,TGTGCCAGCAGCTTTCTTAGAAAGGAAGAAAACAATGAGCAGTTCTTC,CASSFLRKEENNEQFF
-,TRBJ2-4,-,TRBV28,TGTGCCAGCAGTTTATACGGCCAGGGAAACATTCAGTACTTC,CASSLYGQGNIQYF
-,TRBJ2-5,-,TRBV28,TGTGCCAGCAGTTTATTTCAGGGCTCCGGGGAGACCCAGTACTTC,CASSLFQGSGETQYF
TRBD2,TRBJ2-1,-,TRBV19,TGTGCCAGTAGTATGTCGGGGGGCTCCTACAATGAGCAGTTCTTC,CASSMSGGSYNEQFF
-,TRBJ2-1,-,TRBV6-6,TGTGCTACCTCTAGCGTCAATGAGCAGTTCTTC,CATSSVNEQFF
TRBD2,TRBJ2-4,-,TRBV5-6,TGTGCCAGCAGCTTGACTAGCGGAGCCAAAAACATTCAGTACTTC,CASSLTSGAKNIQYF
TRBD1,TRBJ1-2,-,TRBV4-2,TGTGCCAGCAGCCAAACCGGAAATTCGGACAGGGGAAAGTATAGTGGCTACACCTTC,CASSQTGNSDRGKYSGYTF
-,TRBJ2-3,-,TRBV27,TGTGCCAGCAGTTTATTGGGTCGGGTCTACACAGATACGCAGTATTTT,CASSLLGRVYTDTQYF